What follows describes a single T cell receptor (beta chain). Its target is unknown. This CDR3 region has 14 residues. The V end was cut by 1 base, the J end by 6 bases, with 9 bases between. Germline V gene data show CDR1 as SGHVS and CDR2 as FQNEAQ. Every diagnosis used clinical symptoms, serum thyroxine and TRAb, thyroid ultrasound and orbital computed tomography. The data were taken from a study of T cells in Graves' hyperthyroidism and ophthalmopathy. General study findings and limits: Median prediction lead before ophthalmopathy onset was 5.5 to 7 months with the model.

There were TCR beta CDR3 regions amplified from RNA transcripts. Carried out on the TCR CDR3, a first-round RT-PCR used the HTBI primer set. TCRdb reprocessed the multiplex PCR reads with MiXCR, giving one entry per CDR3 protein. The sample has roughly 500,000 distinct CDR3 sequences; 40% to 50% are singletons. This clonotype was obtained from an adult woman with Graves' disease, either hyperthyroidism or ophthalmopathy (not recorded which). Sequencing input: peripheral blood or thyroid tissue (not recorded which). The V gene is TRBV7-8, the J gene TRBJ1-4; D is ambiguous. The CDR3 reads CASSLVGYDEKLFF. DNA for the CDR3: TGTGCCAGCAGCTTAGTTGGGTACGATGAAAAACTGTTTTTT.